One sample yielded the 2 T cell receptor beta chains listed below, sequenced in a study of T cell repertoires in cytomegalovirus infection. Antigens of these TCRs are unknown. TCRdb reanalysed the reads using MiXCR and keeps one entry per CDR3 protein. This table holds about 740,000 distinct CDR3 sequences, around 30% found once. This specimen was cultured PBMCs, taken from culture after CMV antigen stimulation. Receptor source: a human donor in good health (CMV status not recorded). Some clones in this sample may be carry-over from other donors' samples.

The chain combines TRBV4-1 with TRBJ1-1; D possibly corresponds to TRBD1 (5 bases). The CDR3 length is 17 residues. Trimming cost V 1 base and J 1 base, with 16 bases left between them. CDR1 and CDR2 (germline): MGHRA, YSYEKL. The CDR3: CASSQGRGGRGNTEAFF. Here the CDR3 DNA reads TGCGCCAGCAGCCAAGGACGGGGCGGCCGAGGGAACACTGAAGCTTTCTTT.

In this sample, this clonotype turned up a few times. This sequence joins TRBV10-3 and TRBJ2-3; D is uncertain. The germline V gene has CDR1 ENHRY and CDR2 SYGVKD. The CDR3 runs 13 residues. V shed 2 bases and J shed 5 bases, with 8 bases lying between them. Written as DNA, the CDR3 is TGTGCCATCAGTGAGGTACCCAAAGATACGCAGTATTTT. Amino acids: CAISEVPKDTQYF.